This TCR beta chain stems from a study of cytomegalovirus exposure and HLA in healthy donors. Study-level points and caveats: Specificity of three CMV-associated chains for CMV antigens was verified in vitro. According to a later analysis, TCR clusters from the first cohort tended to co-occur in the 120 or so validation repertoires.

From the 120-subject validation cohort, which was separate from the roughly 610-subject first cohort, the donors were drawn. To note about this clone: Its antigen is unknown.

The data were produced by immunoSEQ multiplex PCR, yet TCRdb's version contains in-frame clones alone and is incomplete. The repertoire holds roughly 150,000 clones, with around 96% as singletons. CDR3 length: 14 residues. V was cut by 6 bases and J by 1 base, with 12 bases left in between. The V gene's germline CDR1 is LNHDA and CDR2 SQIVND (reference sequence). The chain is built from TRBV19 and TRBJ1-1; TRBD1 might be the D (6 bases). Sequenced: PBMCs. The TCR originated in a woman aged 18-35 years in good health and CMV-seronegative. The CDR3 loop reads CASSPTGPNTEAFF. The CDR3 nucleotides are TGTGCCAGTAGCCCGACAGGCCCGAACACTGAAGCTTTCTTT.